This T cell receptor beta chain was identified during a study of T cell responses to AZD1222 COVID-19 vaccine. V lost 4 bases to trimming and J lost 4 bases; unmatched junction nucleotides: 12. The CDR3 length is 16 residues. The germline V gene encodes CDR1 SGDLS and CDR2 YYNGEE. The data were produced by immunoSEQ multiplex PCR, yet TCRdb's version contains in-frame clones alone and is incomplete. The sample shows approximately 140,000 clones, more than 70% of them seen only once. The TCR sequence derives from an adult in good health. Sequences were derived from peripheral blood, sampled on day 0 of AZD1222 vaccination. The chain carries TRBV9 and TRBJ2-5; 8 bases are shared with TRBD2. The CDR3 sequence is CASSFSGTRVGETQYF. CDR3 nucleotides: TGTGCCAGCAGCTTTTCCGGGACTAGGGTGGGAGAGACCCAGTACTTC.